Below, 8 T cell receptor beta chains from the same sample are listed, as sequenced in a study of CD8 T cells in ankylosing spondylitis. Whole-study results and caveats: What seemed typical of ankylosing spondylitis blood was a TCR beta motif built from several highly homologous variants.

Their antigens are not known. TCRdb passed the 5' RACE reads through MiXCR, listing each CDR3 protein once. Among 130,000 or so distinct CDR3 sequences listed, about a sixth were seen once. The material sequenced was blood, either unsorted or a sorted T cell fraction (not recorded which). Receptor source: a male donor with ankylosing spondylitis.

There are many counts of this clonotype. The genes are TRBV5-1 and TRBJ2-7; 7 positions agree with TRBD1. The CDR3 has 15 amino acids. The V gene's germline CDR1 is SGHRS and CDR2 YFSETQ. With V trimmed by 0 bases and J by 0 bases, 3 bases remained unmatched. CDR3 region: CASSLAGTDSYEQYF. CDR3 nucleotide sequence: TGCGCCAGCAGCTTGGCCGGGACAGACTCCTACGAGCAGTACTTC.

The CDR3 is CASSTRQGAYEQYF. The CDR3 DNA sequence: TGTGCCAGCAGCACCCGACAGGGGGCGTACGAGCAGTACTTC. The V and J genes are TRBV7-8 and TRBJ2-7; 10 nucleotides match TRBD1. J gave up 4 bases and V 5 bases, and 5 bases lay outside the gene matches. Germline V CDR1 and CDR2: SGHVS, FQNEAQ. CDR3 length: 14 amino acids.

The table lists this clonotype with a few counts. The chain carries TRBV27 and TRBJ1-5; no clear D gene. Trimming took off 2 bases at V and 4 bases at J, with 6 bases between the two ends. CDR1 and CDR2 (germline): MNHEY, SMNVEV (reference sequence). This CDR3 contains 13 residues. The CDR3, as DNA: TGTGCCAGCAGTTTAGGATTAAATCAGCCCCAGCATTTT. It yields the protein CASSLGLNQPQHF.

This clonotype was counted a few times. The chain carries TRBV2 and TRBJ2-1, with D unclear. Germline loops: CDR1 SNHLY, CDR2 FYNNEI. V dropped 10 bases and J dropped 6 bases, with 25 bases sitting between them. The CDR3 totals 16 residues. CDR3 residues: CATIDLGDRSFNEQFF. The CDR3, as DNA: TGTGCCACCATAGATTTAGGAGATCGCAGCTTCAATGAGCAGTTCTTC.

The J gene is TRBJ2-1, the V gene TRBV9; 10 nucleotides align to TRBD2. The CDR3 has 16 amino acids. The germline gives CDR1 SGDLS, CDR2 YYNGEE. The J segment lost 4 bases and the V segment lost 3 bases, leaving 7 bases of the junction unmatched. The CDR3, as DNA: TGTGCCAGCAGCGCGTCCGGGACTAGCGAGTACAATGAGCAGTTCTTC. It codes for CASSASGTSEYNEQFF.

The chain links TRBV20-1 to TRBJ1-5; 9 bases map to TRBD1. J lost 6 bases, V lost 3 bases, and 6 bases had no gene match. CDR1 is DFQATT and CDR2 is SNEGSKA in the germline V gene (reference sequence). This CDR3 has 14 residues. CDR3 protein: CSARDRGGRQPQHF. DNA for the CDR3: TGCAGTGCTAGGGACAGGGGCGGTCGTCAGCCCCAGCATTTT.

V and J are TRBV27 and TRBJ2-7, with a tentative D call TRBD2 (6 bases). CDR3 length: 12 amino acids. Germline V gene lookup returns CDR1 MNHEY and CDR2 SMNVEV (reference sequence). V dropped 6 bases and J dropped 5 bases, with 11 bases sitting between them. The CDR3 coding sequence is TGTGCCAGCAGCGGGAGCCGGAACGAGCAGTACTTC. Its protein is CASSGSRNEQYF.

This clonotype was seen more than once but under ten times. The rearrangement joins TRBV7-9 to TRBJ2-1; TRBD2 matches 10 bases. The CDR3 is 16 amino acids. Germline V gives CDR1 SEHNR, CDR2 FQNEAQ (reference sequence). Unmatched junction bases numbered 10, after V lost 2 bases and J lost 9 bases. CDR3 loop: CASSLLAGEPFPEQFF. CDR3 DNA: TGTGCCAGCAGCTTACTAGCGGGAGAGCCCTTTCCTGAGCAGTTCTTC. Full variable domain (missing parts from reference TRBV7-9 and TRBJ2-1): DTGVSQNPRHKITKRGQNVTFRCDPISEHNRLYWYRQTLGQGPEFLTYFQNEAQLEKSRLLSDRFSAERPKGSFSTLEIQRTEQGDSAMYLCASSLLAGEPFPEQFFGPGTRLTVL.